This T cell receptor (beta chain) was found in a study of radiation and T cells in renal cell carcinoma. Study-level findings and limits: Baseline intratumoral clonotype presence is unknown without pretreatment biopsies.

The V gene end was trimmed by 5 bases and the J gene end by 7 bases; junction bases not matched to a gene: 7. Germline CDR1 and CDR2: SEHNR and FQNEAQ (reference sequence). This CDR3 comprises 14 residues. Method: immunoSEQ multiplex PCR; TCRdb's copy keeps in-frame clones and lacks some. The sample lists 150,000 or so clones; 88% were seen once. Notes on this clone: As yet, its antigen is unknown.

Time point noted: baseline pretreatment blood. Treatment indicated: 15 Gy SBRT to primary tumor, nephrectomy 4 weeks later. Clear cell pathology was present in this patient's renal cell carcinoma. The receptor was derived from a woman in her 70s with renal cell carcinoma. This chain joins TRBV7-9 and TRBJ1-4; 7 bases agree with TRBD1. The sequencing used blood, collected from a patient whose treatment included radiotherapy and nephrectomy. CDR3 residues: CASSHRGEAEKLFF. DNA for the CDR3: TGTGCCAGCAGCCACAGGGGAGAGGCTGAAAAACTGTTTTTT.